The clone carrying this T cell receptor beta chain was found a few times. What it recognizes is unknown. This sample stems from a study of CD8+CD57+ T cells in acquired aplastic anemia. The wider study: Yields of DNA that came from sorted CD4+ and CD8+ cells averaged roughly 3.3 ug.

This CDR3 is 12 amino acids long. Germline CDR1 is DFQATT and CDR2 is SNEGSKA (reference sequence). The ends lost 0 bases at V and 7 bases at J; junction bases unmatched: 3. Regarding the study as a whole: Fewer than 35 shared CD8+ CDR3s appeared highly expressed within patients' immunodominant clones.

TCR beta VDJ and CDR3 profiles were obtained from a genomic DNA template. TCRdb recomputed calls from the reads with MiXCR, one row per CDR3 protein. The table lists 250,000 to 300,000 distinct CDR3 sequences, roughly 50% of them singletons, with less than 10% in the top ten. The chain uses TRBV20-1 and TRBJ2-7, with 7 bases fitting TRBD1. The sample was sorted CD4+, CD8+, or CD8+CD57+ T cells (not recorded which) from PBMCs. The source of this sequence is a human donor with severe aplastic anemia or a healthy control (not recorded which). CDR3 bases: TGCAGTGCTAGAGATCAGGACAGGGAGCAGTACTTC. Its translation: CSARDQDREQYF.